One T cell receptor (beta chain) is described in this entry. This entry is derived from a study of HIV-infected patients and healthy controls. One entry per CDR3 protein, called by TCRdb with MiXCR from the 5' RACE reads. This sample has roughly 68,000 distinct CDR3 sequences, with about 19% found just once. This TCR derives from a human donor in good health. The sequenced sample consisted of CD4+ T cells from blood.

CDR3 protein: CSARDNQGNTEAFF. Written as DNA, the CDR3 is TGCAGTGCTAGAGATAATCAGGGGAACACTGAAGCTTTCTTT. V usage is TRBV20-1 and J usage is TRBJ1-1, with a weak D call TRBD1 (5 bases). Germline CDR1 is DFQATT and CDR2 is SNEGSKA (reference sequence). The V end was cut by 0 bases, the J end by 1 base, with 9 bases between. The CDR3 is made up of 14 amino acids.